This T cell receptor (beta chain) stems from a study of lymphopenia after photon versus proton radiotherapy. Study-wide results and limits: After lymphocyte nadir, photon-treated repertoires showed oligoclonal expansion, especially CD8+ Temra. Post-nadir TCR diversity decline inversely tracked overall survival among those who died. Under photons, naive T cells and diversity fell while effector/memory populations rose. Only patients who died were analyzed for survival; proton advantage is unproven.

This CDR3 is built from 15 residues. Trimming cost V 2 bases and J 4 bases, with 14 bases left between them. Germline V gene lookup returns CDR1 KGHSH and CDR2 LQKENI. Sequenced by immunoSEQ multiplex PCR; TCRdb stores in-frame clones only, minus some. The sample gives about 70,000 clones, 87% of which show up once; 10% to 13% is in the top ten. This clone has more than one count but fewer than ten. Its antigen is unknown. The chain employs TRBV18 and TRBJ1-2; perhaps TRBD1 as D (6 bases). The source of this sequence is an elderly man with esophageal cancer. The sequenced sample was peripheral blood, obtained from a patient treated with proton-based radiotherapy. The CDR3 loop is CASSPGQIRSYGYTF. The CDR3 region has the DNA TGTGCCAGCTCACCAGGACAGATCAGAAGCTATGGCTACACCTTC.